The 15 T cell receptor beta chains in this list originate from one sample, sequenced in a study of Ad26.COV2.S vaccination and SARS-CoV-2 variants. The method was immunoSEQ multiplex PCR; TCRdb's version includes in-frame clones alone and lacks a portion of them. The sample has 380,000 or so clones, roughly four fifths seen once. Stated treatment: around 19 received Ad26.COV2.S at low or high dose, single or two shots; roughly five received placebo; per-sample allocation not given. Collection of samples fell on day 63 after the first vaccine or placebo injection. The sequencing used peripheral blood, collected in a trial of Ad26.COV2.S vaccine versus placebo. These receptors came from a person aged 18-60 years who received the Ad26.COV2.S COVID-19 vaccine or a placebo.

The chain links TRBV5-1 to TRBJ2-5; D is uncertain. This CDR3 has 13 residues. Trimming cost V 4 bases and J 2 bases, with 9 bases left between them. CDR1 and CDR2 (germline): SGHRS, YFSETQ. The CDR3 DNA is TGCGCCAGCAGCCCGGCCGTTCAAGAGACCCAGTACTTC. Protein: CASSPAVQETQYF.

The chain is built from TRBV7-2 and TRBJ1-2; 7 positions agree with TRBD1. The CDR3 runs to 16 residues. Looked up from germline, CDR1 is SGHTA and CDR2 is FQGNSA. With 7 bases clipped from V and 1 base from J, the junction kept 12 bases outside the gene matches. The CDR3 bases are TGTGCCAGCACCCTAGCGGACAGGAGATTTAACTATGGCTACACCTTC. Translation gives CASTLADRRFNYGYTF.

To note about this clone: Being one base from a much bigger clone, this may be a read error. This sample includes further DNA sequences coding for the same CDR3. The chain carries TRBV30 and TRBJ2-5; D remains unclear. The CDR3 is 12 amino acids. The ends were cut back, 0 bases at V and 8 bases at J, with 10 bases in the middle. The germline V gene encodes CDR1 GTSNPN and CDR2 SVGIG (reference sequence). The chain's CDR3 is CAWSVPDLTQYF. The DNA for the CDR3 is TGTGCCTGGAGTGTCCCAGATCTAACCCAGTACTTC.

The genes are TRBV5-1 and TRBJ2-7; TRBD1 matches at 7 bases. Germline CDR1 SGHRS, CDR2 YFSETQ. With V trimmed by 4 bases and J by 0 bases, 7 bases remained unmatched. The CDR3 spans 15 residues. CDR3 amino acids: CASSPGGTDSYEQYF. DNA for the CDR3: TGCGCCAGCAGCCCTGGTGGGACAGACTCCTACGAGCAGTACTTC.

This chain links TRBV4-1 with TRBJ2-7, with TRBD2 as a possible D gene (6 bases). Trimming took off 4 bases at V and 3 bases at J, with 13 bases between the two ends. CDR3 length: 14 residues. Germline CDR1 MGHRA, CDR2 YSYEKL. The CDR3 nucleotides read TGCGCCAGCAGCCCTCGGGAGTTCGACTACGAGCAGTACTTC. Amino acid sequence: CASSPREFDYEQYF.

The chain carries TRBV4-1 and TRBJ2-7; TRBD1 matches at 10 bases. The V gene end was trimmed by 6 bases and the J gene end by 7 bases; junction bases not matched to a gene: 15. This CDR3 region has 16 residues. Germline values: CDR1 MGHRA, CDR2 YSYEKL. The CDR3 DNA is TGCGCCAGCAGACTCACTTTCACCGGGACAGGGGTTGAGCAGTACTTC. This sequence encodes CASRLTFTGTGVEQYF.

CDR3 sequence (DNA): TGTGCCAGCAGCTTTCCGGGACGGGACTATGGCTACACCTTC. Translating gives CASSFPGRDYGYTF. V gene TRBV7-9 combines with J gene TRBJ1-2, with D possibly TRBD1 on 5 matching bases. The CDR3 consists of 14 residues. The V end was cut by 3 bases, the J end by 3 bases, with 11 bases between. The germline V gene encodes CDR1 SEHNR and CDR2 FQNEAQ (reference sequence).

The chain combines TRBV30 with TRBJ1-5; no definite D call. V was clipped by 1 base and J by 0 bases, with 4 bases between them. The CDR3 runs 13 residues. Germline lookup yields CDR1 GTSNPN and CDR2 SVGIG (reference sequence). CDR3: CAWSGGSNQPQHF. DNA for the CDR3: TGTGCCTGGAGTGGCGGTAGCAATCAGCCCCAGCATTTT.

This chain links TRBV7-9 with TRBJ1-2; TRBD1 aligns across 8 bases. CDR3 size: 13 residues. Germline V gene data show CDR1 as SEHNR and CDR2 as FQNEAQ (reference sequence). Losses at the gene ends were 4 bases for V and 8 bases for J; bases not matched to a gene: 6. CDR3 sequence (DNA): TGTGCCAGCAGCTGGACAGGGAGGGGCGGCTACACCTTC. Translating gives CASSWTGRGGYTF.

The rearrangement uses TRBV6-1 and TRBJ1-1; D is ambiguous. Germline-derived CDR1 and CDR2 are MNHNS and SASEGT. V was trimmed by 3 bases and J by 11 bases, leaving 19 bases between them. The CDR3 loop spans 14 amino acids. The CDR3 nucleotides are TGTGCCAGCAGTGAGATGAATTCGGGCACTGGGGCTTTCTTT. Protein product: CASSEMNSGTGAFF.

This clone has more than one count but fewer than ten. J is TRBJ1-6 and V is TRBV19, with unresolved D. Trimming stripped 7 bases from V and 10 bases from J, with 20 bases between. The germline gives CDR1 LNHDA, CDR2 SQIVND (reference sequence). This CDR3 spans 15 amino acids. Here the CDR3 DNA reads TGTGCCAGTACCCCCACCCCACGGACTACCTCACCCCTCCACTTT. As protein: CASTPTPRTTSPLHF. Variable domain in full (rest from reference TRBV19 and TRBJ1-6): DGGITQSPKYLFRKEGQNVTLSCEQNLNHDAMYWYRQDPGQGLRLIYYSQIVNDFQKGDIAEGYSVSREKKESFPLTVTSAQKNPTAFYLCASTPTPRTTSPLHFGNGTRLTVT.

The chain couples TRBV19 to TRBJ1-2; tentatively, D is TRBD1 (6 bases). With 7 bases removed from V and 1 base from J, the gap between germline ends came to 13 bases. CDR1 is LNHDA and CDR2 is SQIVND in the germline V gene (reference sequence). The CDR3 has 14 residues. This CDR3 reads CASKSGRGNYGYTF. The CDR3 nucleotides read TGTGCCAGTAAAAGCGGCAGGGGTAACTATGGCTACACCTTC.

V is TRBV10-3 and J is TRBJ1-2; D is unresolved. In germline, CDR1 is ENHRY, CDR2 SYGVKD. V was pared by 0 bases and J by 7 bases, with 6 bases between. This CDR3 spans 12 amino acids. CDR3 protein: CAISESTSGYTF. The CDR3 DNA sequence: TGTGCCATCAGTGAGTCGACAAGTGGCTACACCTTC.

The rearrangement uses TRBV4-1 and TRBJ1-1; TRBD1 might be the D (5 bases). The CDR3 sequence is 15 residues long. Germline V gene sequence: CDR1 MGHRA, CDR2 YSYEKL. V was cut by 1 base and J by 7 bases, with 16 bases left in between. DNA of the CDR3: TGCGCCAGCAGCCAAGGGGGCGGCGGGGGGGTTGAAGCTTTCTTT. Translating it yields CASSQGGGGGVEAFF.

The chain is built from TRBV18 and TRBJ2-1, with a possible D match to TRBD1 (5 bases). V lost 2 bases and J lost 5, with 10 bases in between. This CDR3 contains 14 residues. Per germline, CDR1 KGHSH and CDR2 LQKENI. CDR3 nucleotides: TGTGCCAGCTCACCAGACAGAGTAAACAATGAGCAGTTCTTC. This encodes CASSPDRVNNEQFF.